This TCR beta chain was identified during a study of blood T cell repertoires in COVID-19. The wider study: Samples of COVID-19 (acute and convalescent) were obtained from the United States, Italy and Spain.

Authors' processing steps: Quantification of nucleated cells was approximated via reference gene primer amplification. Clones were read by immunoSEQ multiplex PCR, and TCRdb kept only the in-frame ones, dropping some. That table furnishes V, J and clone size, whereas the DNA furnished D and trimming. The table lists 190,000 or so clones, approximately 90% of them singletons. Germline V lookup: CDR1 MNHEY, CDR2 SMNVEV (reference sequence). CDR3 size: 15 residues. V dropped 1 base and J dropped 8; count of bases not matched to a gene: 7. The rearrangement links TRBV27 to TRBJ1-4; TRBD1 agrees at 7 bases. This TCR was sampled from a woman younger than 30 who had recovered from COVID-19. Sequencing was carried out using peripheral blood. The CDR3 DNA reads TGTGCCAGCAGTTTATACTCAGGGGGAAACGAAAAACTGTTTTTT. Its protein is CASSLYSGGNEKLFF.